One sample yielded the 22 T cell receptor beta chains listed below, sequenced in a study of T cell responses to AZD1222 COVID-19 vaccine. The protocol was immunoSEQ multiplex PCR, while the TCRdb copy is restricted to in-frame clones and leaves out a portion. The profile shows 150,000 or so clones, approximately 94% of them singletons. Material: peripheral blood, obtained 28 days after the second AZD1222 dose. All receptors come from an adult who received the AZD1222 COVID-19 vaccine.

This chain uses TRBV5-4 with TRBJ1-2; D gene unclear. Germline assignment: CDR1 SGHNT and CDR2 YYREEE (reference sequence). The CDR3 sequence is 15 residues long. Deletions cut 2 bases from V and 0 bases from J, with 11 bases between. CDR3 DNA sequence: TGTGCCAGCAGCTTATCCGGAGGGACTAACTATGGCTACACCTTC. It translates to CASSLSGGTNYGYTF.

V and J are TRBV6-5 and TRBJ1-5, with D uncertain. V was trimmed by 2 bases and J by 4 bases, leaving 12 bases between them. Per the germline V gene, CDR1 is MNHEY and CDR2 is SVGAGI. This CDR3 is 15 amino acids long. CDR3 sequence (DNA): TGTGCCAGCAGTTACGGGATCCCCCCAAATCAGCCCCAGCATTTT. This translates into CASSYGIPPNQPQHF.

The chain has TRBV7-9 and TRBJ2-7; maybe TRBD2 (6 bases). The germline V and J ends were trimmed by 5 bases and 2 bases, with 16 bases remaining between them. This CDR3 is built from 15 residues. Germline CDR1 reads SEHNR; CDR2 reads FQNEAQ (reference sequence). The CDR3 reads CASSPGLARTYEQYF. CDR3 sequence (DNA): TGTGCCAGCAGCCCGGGGCTAGCGAGGACCTACGAGCAGTACTTC. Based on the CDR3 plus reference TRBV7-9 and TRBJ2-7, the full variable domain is DTGVSQNPRHKITKRGQNVTFRCDPISEHNRLYWYRQTLGQGPEFLTYFQNEAQLEKSRLLSDRFSAERPKGSFSTLEIQRTEQGDSAMYLCASSPGLARTYEQYFGPGTRLTVT.

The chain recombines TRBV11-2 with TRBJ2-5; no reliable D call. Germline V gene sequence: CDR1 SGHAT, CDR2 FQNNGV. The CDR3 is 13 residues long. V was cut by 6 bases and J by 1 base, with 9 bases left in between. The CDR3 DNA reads TGTGCCAGCAGAGGCGCTTTCCAAGAGACCCAGTACTTC. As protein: CASRGAFQETQYF.

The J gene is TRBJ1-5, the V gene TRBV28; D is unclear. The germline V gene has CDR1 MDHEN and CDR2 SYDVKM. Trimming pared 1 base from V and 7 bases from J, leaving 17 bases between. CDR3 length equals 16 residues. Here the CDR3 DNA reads TGTGCCAGCAGTTTATTAGGGTCCGTTGCTAGGCAGCCCCAGCATTTT. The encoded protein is CASSLLGSVARQPQHF.

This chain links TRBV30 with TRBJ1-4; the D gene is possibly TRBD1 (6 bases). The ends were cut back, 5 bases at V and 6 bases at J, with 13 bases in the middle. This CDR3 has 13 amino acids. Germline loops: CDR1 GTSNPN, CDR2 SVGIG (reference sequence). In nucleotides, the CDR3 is TGTGCCTGGGAGCGGGCAGGGGATGAAAAACTGTTTTTT. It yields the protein CAWERAGDEKLFF.

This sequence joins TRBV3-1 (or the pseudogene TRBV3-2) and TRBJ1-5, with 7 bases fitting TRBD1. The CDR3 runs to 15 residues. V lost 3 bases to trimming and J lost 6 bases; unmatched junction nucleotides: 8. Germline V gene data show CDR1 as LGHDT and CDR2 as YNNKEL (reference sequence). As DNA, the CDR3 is TGTGCCAGCAGCCAGGGACAGACCGCGGGTCAGCCCCAGCATTTT. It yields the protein CASSQGQTAGQPQHF.

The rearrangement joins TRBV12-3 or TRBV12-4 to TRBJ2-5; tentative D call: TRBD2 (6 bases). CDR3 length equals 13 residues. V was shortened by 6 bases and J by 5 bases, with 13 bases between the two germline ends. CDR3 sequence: CASSVEGKETQYF. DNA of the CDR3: TGTGCCAGCAGCGTGGAGGGGAAGGAGACCCAGTACTTC.

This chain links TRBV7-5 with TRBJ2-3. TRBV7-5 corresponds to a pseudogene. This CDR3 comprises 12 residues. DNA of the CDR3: TGTGCCATTCGGGTCAGGCAAGATACGCAGTATTTT. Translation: CAIRVRQDTQYF.

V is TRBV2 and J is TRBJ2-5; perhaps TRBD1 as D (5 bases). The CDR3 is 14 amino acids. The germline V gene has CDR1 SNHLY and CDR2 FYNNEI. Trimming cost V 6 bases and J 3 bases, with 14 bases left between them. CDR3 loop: CASSESRAEETQYF. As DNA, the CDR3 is TGTGCCAGCAGCGAATCCAGGGCAGAAGAGACCCAGTACTTC. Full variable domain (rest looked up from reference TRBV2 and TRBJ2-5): EPEVTQTPSHQVTQMGQEVILRCVPISNHLYFYWYRQILGQKVEFLVSFYNNEISEKSEIFDDQFSVERPDGSNFTLKIRSTKLEDSAMYFCASSESRAEETQYFGPGTRLLVL.

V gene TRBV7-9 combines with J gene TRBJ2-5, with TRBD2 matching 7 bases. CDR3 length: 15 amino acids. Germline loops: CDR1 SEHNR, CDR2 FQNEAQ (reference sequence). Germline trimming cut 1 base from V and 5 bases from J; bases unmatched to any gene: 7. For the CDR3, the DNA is TGTGCCAGCAGCTTAGTCTCGACTAGCTGGGAGACCCAGTACTTC. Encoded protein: CASSLVSTSWETQYF.

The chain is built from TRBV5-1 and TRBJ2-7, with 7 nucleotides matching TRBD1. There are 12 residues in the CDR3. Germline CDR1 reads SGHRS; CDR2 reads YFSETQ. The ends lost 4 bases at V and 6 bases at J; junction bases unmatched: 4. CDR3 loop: CASSRQGVEQYF. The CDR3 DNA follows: TGCGCCAGCAGCCGGCAGGGGGTCGAGCAGTACTTC.

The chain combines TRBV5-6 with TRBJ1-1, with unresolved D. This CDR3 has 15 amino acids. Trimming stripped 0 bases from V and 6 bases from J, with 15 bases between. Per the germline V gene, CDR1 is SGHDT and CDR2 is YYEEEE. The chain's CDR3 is CASSLARREVAEAFF. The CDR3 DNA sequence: TGTGCCAGCAGCTTGGCCAGGAGGGAGGTGGCTGAAGCTTTCTTT.

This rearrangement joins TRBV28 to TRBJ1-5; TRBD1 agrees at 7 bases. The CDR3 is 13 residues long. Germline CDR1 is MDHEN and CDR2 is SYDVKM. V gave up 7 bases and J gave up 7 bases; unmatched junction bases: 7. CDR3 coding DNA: TGTGCCAGCAAGCAGGGGGGTCTCCAGCCCCAGCATTTT. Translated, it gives CASKQGGLQPQHF.

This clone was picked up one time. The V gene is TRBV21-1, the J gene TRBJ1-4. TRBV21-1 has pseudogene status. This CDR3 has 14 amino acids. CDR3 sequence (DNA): TGTGCCAGGTCGCGCGGCCGGCTCAATGAAAAACTGTTTTTT. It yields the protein CARSRGRLNEKLFF.

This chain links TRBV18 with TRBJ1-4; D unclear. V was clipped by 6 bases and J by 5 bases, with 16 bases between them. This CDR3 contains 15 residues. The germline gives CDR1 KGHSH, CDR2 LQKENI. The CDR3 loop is CASSRLDGINEKLFF. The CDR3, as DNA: TGTGCCAGCTCTCGGTTGGACGGTATAAATGAAAAACTGTTTTTT.

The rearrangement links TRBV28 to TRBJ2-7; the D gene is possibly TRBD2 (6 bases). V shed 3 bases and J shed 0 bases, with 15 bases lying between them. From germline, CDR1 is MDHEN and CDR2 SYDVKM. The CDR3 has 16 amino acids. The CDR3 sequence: CASSFLGEARSYEQYF. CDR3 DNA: TGTGCCAGCAGTTTTTTGGGGGAGGCACGCTCCTACGAGCAGTACTTC.

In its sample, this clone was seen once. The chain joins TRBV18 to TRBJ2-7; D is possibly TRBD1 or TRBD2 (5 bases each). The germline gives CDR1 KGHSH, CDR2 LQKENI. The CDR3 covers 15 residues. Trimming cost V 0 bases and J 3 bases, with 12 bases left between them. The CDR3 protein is CASSPPGEPVYEQYF. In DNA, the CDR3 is TGTGCCAGCTCACCACCGGGGGAACCAGTCTACGAGCAGTACTTC.

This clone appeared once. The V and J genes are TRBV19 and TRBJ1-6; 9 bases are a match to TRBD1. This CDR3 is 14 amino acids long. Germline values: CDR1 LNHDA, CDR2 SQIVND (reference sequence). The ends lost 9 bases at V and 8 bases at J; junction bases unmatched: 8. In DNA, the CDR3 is TGTGCCAGCAAACTGACAGGGGGGGATTCACCCCTCCACTTT. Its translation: CASKLTGGDSPLHF.

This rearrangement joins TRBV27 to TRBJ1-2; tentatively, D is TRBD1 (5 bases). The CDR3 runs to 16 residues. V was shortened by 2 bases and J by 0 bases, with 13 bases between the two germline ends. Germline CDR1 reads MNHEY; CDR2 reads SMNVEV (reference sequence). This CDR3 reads CASSLRPGNTNYGYTF. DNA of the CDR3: TGTGCCAGCAGTTTACGTCCAGGGAATACTAACTATGGCTACACCTTC.

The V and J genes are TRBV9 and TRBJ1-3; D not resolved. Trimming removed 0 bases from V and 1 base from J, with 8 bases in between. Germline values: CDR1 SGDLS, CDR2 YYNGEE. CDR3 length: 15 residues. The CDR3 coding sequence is TGTGCCAGCAGCGTAGCGCACCAATCTGGAAACACCATATATTTT. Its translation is CASSVAHQSGNTIYF.

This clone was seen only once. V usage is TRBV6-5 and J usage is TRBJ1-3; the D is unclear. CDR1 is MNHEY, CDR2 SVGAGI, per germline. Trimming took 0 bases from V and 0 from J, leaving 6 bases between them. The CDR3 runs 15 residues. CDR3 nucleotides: TGTGCCAGCAGTTACTCTGGCAGCTCTGGAAACACCATATATTTT. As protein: CASSYSGSSGNTIYF.